This T cell receptor (beta chain) was found in a study of CD8+ T cells in alopecia areata. Study in general: Patients in the treated group were given tofacitinib by mouth, 5 to 10 mg twice a day. Findings and limits, study-wide: The link between baseline CD8+ expansion and response remains uncertain with one nonresponder. Clonality in lesional scalp, especially alopecia totalis/universalis, exceeded that of normal scalp. In scalp samples, resident alphabeta T cells of normal skin are also sequenced.

This clone has only a few counts. The antigen remains undetermined. The V and J ends lost 6 bases and 5 bases, in that order; junction bases with no gene match: 9. Germline values: CDR1 LGHNA, CDR2 YNFKEQ. There are 14 residues in the CDR3. Extracted RNA was reverse transcribed into cDNA, the sequencing template. Assay used: immunoSEQ multiplex PCR; TCRdb lists only in-frame clones, some missing. This table holds approximately 65,000 clones, under 60% found once. The treatment denotes: oral pan-JAK inhibitor, 5-10 mg twice daily. The rearrangement links TRBV4-2 to TRBJ2-7; 8 bases agree with TRBD2. This material consisted of CD8+ T cells sorted from blood, taken at approximately week 36, from a patient treated with tofacitinib. The origin of this receptor is a human donor with alopecia areata. The CDR3 coding sequence is TGTGCCAGCAGAGGGGGACTAGGTTTCGACGAGCAGTACTTC. It yields the protein CASRGGLGFDEQYF.